The clone carrying this TCR beta chain was observed at least ten times. Its antigen is not identified. This entry is derived from a study of human T cells and chemical hapten exposure. Notes on the study in general: TCRs exceeding 1 in 1000 frequency stayed unchanged with DPC sensitization.

The time point is: pre-sensitization, week 0. The treatment here: therapeutic diphenylcyclopropenone sensitization with weekly scalp DPC. There are 16 residues in the CDR3. Germline loops: CDR1 SNHLY, CDR2 FYNNEI. V trimming: 4 bases; J trimming: 0 bases; junction bases outside the gene matches: 4. In the authors' methods: A per-sample median of roughly 96,000 TCRs was observed, with a range of roughly 20,000 to 750,000. TCRdb used MiXCR to reprocess the RACE reads, holding one entry per CDR3 protein. None of the V and J calls come from the authors' own analysis; TCRdb made them. The sample has over 85,000 distinct CDR3 sequences, roughly a tenth seen once.

This sequence was found in a woman in her sixties with alopecia areata. Some clones in this sample may be carry-over from other donors' samples. The sample in question was whole blood, obtained in connection with sensitization to the hapten diphenylcyclopropenone (DPC). The V gene is TRBV2, the J gene TRBJ1-5; TRBD1 matches 9 bases. In nucleotides, the CDR3 is TGTGCCAGCAGTGTACAGGGGGCCAATAGCAATCAGCCCCAGCATTTT. This codes for CASSVQGANSNQPQHF. Using reference TRBV2 and TRBJ1-5 for the parts outside the CDR3, the full variable domain is EPEVTQTPSHQVTQMGQEVILRCVPISNHLYFYWYRQILGQKVEFLVSFYNNEISEKSEIFDDQFSVERPDGSNFTLKIRSTKLEDSAMYFCASSVQGANSNQPQHFGDGTRLSIL.